The 2 T cell receptor beta chains below all came from one sample that was sequenced in a study of T cells in Graves' hyperthyroidism and ophthalmopathy. Amplification targeted TCR beta CDR3 regions from RNA transcripts. TCR CDR3 underwent first-round RT-PCR with the HTBI primer set. TCRdb processed the multiplex PCR reads anew with MiXCR; each CDR3 protein has one entry. The sample yields 600,000 or so distinct CDR3 sequences, 15% to 20% seen once. The sample consisted of blood. Receptors originate from a woman in her twenties or thirties with Graves' hyperthyroidism.

In its sample, this clonotype was seen a few times. This sequence joins TRBV6-1 and TRBJ1-6; 7 nucleotides match TRBD1. Unmatched junction bases numbered 9, after V lost 5 bases and J lost 8 bases. The CDR3 contains 15 residues. CDR1 is MNHNS and CDR2 is SASEGT in the germline V gene. The CDR3 protein is CASSNPTGRYSPLHF. CDR3 nucleotide sequence: TGTGCCAGCAGTAACCCGACAGGGCGGTATTCACCCCTCCACTTT.

This clonotype has a single count. A much larger clone differs from this one at a single base, so this may be a read error. CDR3 region: CASSSTGTRGIHEQYF. DNA of the CDR3: TGTGCCAGCAGCTCGACCGGGACAAGGGGCATCCACGAGCAGTACTTC. V usage is TRBV11-3 and J usage is TRBJ2-7; tentative D call: TRBD1 (6 bases). With 4 bases removed from V and 5 bases from J, the gap between germline ends came to 21 bases. The germline V gene encodes CDR1 SGHNT and CDR2 YENEEA. CDR3 length: 16 amino acids.